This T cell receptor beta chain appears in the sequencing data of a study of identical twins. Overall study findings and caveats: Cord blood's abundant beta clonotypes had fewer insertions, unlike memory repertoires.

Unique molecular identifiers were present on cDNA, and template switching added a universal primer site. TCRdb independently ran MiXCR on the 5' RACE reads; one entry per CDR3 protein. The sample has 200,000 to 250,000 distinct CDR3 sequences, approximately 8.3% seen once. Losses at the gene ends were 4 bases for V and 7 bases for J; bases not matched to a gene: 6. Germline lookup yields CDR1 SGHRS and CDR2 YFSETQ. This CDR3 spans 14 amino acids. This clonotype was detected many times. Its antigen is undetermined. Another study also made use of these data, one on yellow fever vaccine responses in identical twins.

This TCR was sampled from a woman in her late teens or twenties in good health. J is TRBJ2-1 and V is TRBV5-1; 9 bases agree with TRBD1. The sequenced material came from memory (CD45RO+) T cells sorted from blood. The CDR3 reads CASSTGTGFNEQFF. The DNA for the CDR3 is TGCGCCAGCAGCACGGGGACAGGGTTTAATGAGCAGTTCTTC.